Listed here are 5 T cell receptor beta chains from one sample, sequenced in a study of blood T cell repertoires in COVID-19. Assay: immunoSEQ multiplex PCR; the TCRdb copy retains only in-frame clones and omits some. Found here are approximately 100,000 clones, 71% of them singletons; the top ten hold approximately 0.88%. The sequenced material came from peripheral blood. These receptors all come from a human donor with acute or convalescent COVID-19. The donor label of this sample is uncertain.

The J gene is TRBJ2-1, the V gene TRBV28; 8 bases are shared with TRBD1. Germline V gene lookup returns CDR1 MDHEN and CDR2 SYDVKM. V lost 5 bases and J lost 6; bases outside the gene matches: 15. The CDR3 loop spans 17 amino acids. DNA of the CDR3: TGTGCCAGCAGTACCCCATACAGGGGGGAGCTTCGCAATGAGCAGTTCTTC. Amino acid sequence: CASSTPYRGELRNEQFF.

This chain joins TRBV6-5 and TRBJ1-3; D unresolved. This CDR3 contains 14 residues. V was shortened by 7 bases and J by 0 bases, with 10 bases between the two germline ends. CDR1 MNHEY and CDR2 SVGAGI come from the germline V gene. The CDR3: CASNPRFSGNTIYF. The CDR3 DNA sequence: TGTGCCAGCAATCCGAGGTTCTCTGGAAACACCATATATTTT.

This chain connects TRBV27 to TRBJ1-2, with TRBD1 identical over 9 bases. From germline, CDR1 is MNHEY and CDR2 SMNVEV (reference sequence). Unmatched junction bases numbered 6, after V lost 0 bases and J lost 4 bases. This CDR3 spans 16 amino acids. CDR3: CASSLSGQGFGYGYTF. The CDR3 DNA follows: TGTGCCAGCAGTTTATCGGGACAGGGCTTTGGCTATGGCTACACCTTC.

This clone occurred once. The chain links TRBV27 to TRBJ1-6; 8 nucleotides align to TRBD1. Germline lookup yields CDR1 MNHEY and CDR2 SMNVEV (reference sequence). Germline trimming cut 5 bases from V and 9 bases from J; bases unmatched to any gene: 12. The CDR3 contains 16 residues. The CDR3 DNA reads as TGTGCCAGCAGTAAGACCGACAGGGGAGTGGGTTCACCCCTCCACTTT. It translates to CASSKTDRGVGSPLHF.

This clone came up a few times. This chain links TRBV19 with TRBJ1-1; a weak D match, TRBD1 (6 bases). This CDR3 has 14 amino acids. CDR1 LNHDA and CDR2 SQIVND come from the germline V gene (reference sequence). The V gene lost 7 bases and the J gene lost 1 base, with 13 bases spanning the gap. The CDR3 region has the DNA TGTGCCAGTATCCCGGACAGAACGAACACTGAAGCTTTCTTT. Its translation: CASIPDRTNTEAFF.